The 29 T cell receptor beta chains given below trace back to one sample, sequenced in a study of cytomegalovirus exposure and HLA in healthy donors. It was with 60 Vbeta and 13 Jbeta primers that the PCR ran. Method: immunoSEQ multiplex PCR; TCRdb's copy keeps in-frame clones and lacks some. The profile covers around 100,000 clones, with about 80% appearing a single time and more than 3% taken by the ten largest. Sample: PBMCs. The source of these receptors is a woman between 40 and 50 years old in good health and CMV-seronegative.

V and J are TRBV15 and TRBJ1-2, with a weak D call TRBD1 (5 bases). CDR3 length equals 15 residues. V dropped 1 base and J dropped 7 bases, with 16 bases sitting between them. Germline CDR1 reads LNHNV; CDR2 reads YYDKDF (reference sequence). The CDR3 DNA sequence: TGTGCCACCAGCAGAGGGCCGGAGGGGTACGGTGGCTACACCTTC. Translating it yields CATSRGPEGYGGYTF. The whole variable domain, remainder taken from reference TRBV15 and TRBJ1-2, is DAMVIQNPRYQVTQFGKPVTLSCSQTLNHNVMYWYQQKSSQAPKLLFHYYDKDFNNEADTPDNFQSRRPNTSFCFLDIRSPGLGDTAMYLCATSRGPEGYGGYTFGSGTRLTVV.

This chain uses TRBV2 with TRBJ1-5; D remains ambiguous. The CDR3 sequence is 16 residues long. V was shortened by 0 bases and J by 0 bases, with 9 bases between the two germline ends. Looked up from germline, CDR1 is SNHLY and CDR2 is FYNNEI. The CDR3 sequence is CASSEAARHSNQPQHF. CDR3 nucleotide sequence: TGTGCCAGCAGTGAAGCGGCCAGACATAGCAATCAGCCCCAGCATTTT.

CDR3 nucleotide sequence: TGTGCCAGTAGTATTAGCGGGGTTGATGAGCAGTACTTC. Its protein product is CASSISGVDEQYF. V is TRBV19 and J is TRBJ2-7; 8 bases are a match to TRBD2. CDR1 LNHDA and CDR2 SQIVND come from the germline V gene (reference sequence). There are 13 residues in the CDR3. J was trimmed by 7 bases and V by 3 bases; bases with no gene match: 5.

The CDR3 sequence: CASSPTTVTRTRYF. In DNA form, the CDR3 reads TGTGCCAGCAGCCCAACGACAGTAACCCGGACACGGTACTTC. The genes are TRBV9 and TRBJ2-7; TRBD1 is a possible D gene (5 bases). Deletions cut 4 bases from V and 12 bases from J, with 23 bases between. Germline assignment: CDR1 SGDLS and CDR2 YYNGEE. The CDR3 is made up of 14 amino acids.

This rearrangement joins TRBV11-2 to TRBJ1-1; D not resolved. The germline V and J ends were trimmed by 3 bases and 0 bases, with 5 bases remaining between them. The CDR3 extends over 13 amino acids. CDR1 and CDR2 from the germline V gene are SGHAT and FQNNGV. The CDR3 sequence: CASSFGLNTEAFF. The DNA for the CDR3 is TGTGCCAGCAGCTTTGGCTTGAACACTGAAGCTTTCTTT.

The genes are TRBV30 and TRBJ1-2; D is uncertain. Deletions cut 1 base from V and 5 bases from J, with 8 bases between. Germline CDR1 GTSNPN, CDR2 SVGIG (reference sequence). There are 12 residues in the CDR3. Here the CDR3 DNA reads TGTGCCTGGAGTGAAGGAGTTTATGGCTACACCTTC. Its protein product is CAWSEGVYGYTF.

This chain joins TRBV11-3 and TRBJ2-1; D is perhaps TRBD2 (6 bases). Germline loops: CDR1 SGHNT, CDR2 YENEEA. This CDR3 spans 17 amino acids. Trimming shortened V by 0 bases and J by 7 bases, and 19 bases separated the two germline ends. CDR3 residues: CASSLDSVGGVSNEQFF. As DNA, the CDR3 is TGTGCCAGCAGCTTAGATTCAGTGGGGGGAGTGAGTAATGAGCAGTTCTTC.

This chain joins TRBV9 and TRBJ1-2; 7 bases line up with TRBD1. The ends lost 2 bases at V and 1 base at J; junction bases unmatched: 2. This CDR3 is built from 14 residues. Germline V gene data show CDR1 as SGDLS and CDR2 as YYNGEE. As DNA, the CDR3 is TGTGCCAGCAGCGTGACAGGGAATAACTATGGCTACACCTTC. This gives the protein CASSVTGNNYGYTF.

The chain combines TRBV6-5 with TRBJ2-7, with 7 bases identical to TRBD1. Germline V gene lookup returns CDR1 MNHEY and CDR2 SVGAGI. CDR3 length: 14 amino acids. The junction had 7 bases not matched to a gene; V was cut back by 6 bases and J by 2 bases. The CDR3 sequence: CASSLPQGAYEQYF. The DNA of the CDR3 is TGTGCCAGCAGCCTCCCCCAGGGGGCCTACGAGCAGTACTTC.

The chain carries TRBV29-1 and TRBJ2-1, with 7 nucleotides matching TRBD1. The CDR3 extends over 14 amino acids. J lost 6 bases, V lost 6 bases, and 11 bases had no gene match. Germline V CDR1 and CDR2: SQVTM, ANQGSEA. The CDR3 DNA follows: TGCAGCGTCGCAAGGGGGACAGCCCGCAATGAGCAGTTCTTC. It is translated as CSVARGTARNEQFF.

This chain connects TRBV6-5 to TRBJ2-1, with TRBD1 identical over 9 bases. The length of the CDR3 is 14 residues. CDR1 and CDR2 from the germline V gene are MNHEY and SVGAGI. The V and J ends lost 6 bases and 7 bases, in that order; junction bases with no gene match: 7. The CDR3 is CASRADRGGNEQFF. The DNA of the CDR3 is TGTGCCAGCAGGGCCGACAGGGGGGGGAATGAGCAGTTCTTC.

The chain is built from TRBV28 and TRBJ2-5, with 9 bases matching TRBD2. The CDR3 runs to 17 residues. After removal of 6 bases from V and 2 bases from J, the junction contained 13 bases not matched to a gene. Germline loops: CDR1 MDHEN, CDR2 SYDVKM. The CDR3 region has the DNA TGTGCCAGCAGCATAAATGGGGGGCTAGCGGGACAAGAGACCCAGTACTTC. It codes for CASSINGGLAGQETQYF.

V usage is TRBV7-2 and J usage is TRBJ1-2; D is perhaps TRBD1 (6 bases). Between the trimmed V and J ends, which lost 4 bases and 1 base, there was a span of 16 bases. This CDR3 spans 16 amino acids. Looked up from germline, CDR1 is SGHTA and CDR2 is FQGNSA. Here the CDR3 reads CASSSTSDSFNYGYTF. The CDR3 DNA reads as TGTGCCAGCAGCTCAACGTCGGACAGCTTTAACTATGGCTACACCTTC.

The chain has TRBV4-2 and TRBJ1-2, with D maybe TRBD1 (5 bases). V lost 4 bases to trimming and J lost 5 bases, with 20 bases between them. CDR1 is LGHNA, CDR2 YNFKEQ, per germline. The CDR3 has 16 amino acids. The CDR3 sequence: CASSLEGPGLGYGYTF. The CDR3 DNA sequence: TGTGCCAGCAGCCTGGAAGGACCGGGACTAGGTTATGGCTACACCTTC.

J is TRBJ2-1 and V is TRBV10-3, with 12 bases lining up with TRBD2. The germline V gene encodes CDR1 ENHRY and CDR2 SYGVKD. V lost 5 bases, J lost 5 bases, and 10 bases stayed unmatched. The CDR3 sequence is 17 residues long. The CDR3 loop reads CAISMGLAGNINNEQFF. The CDR3 region has the DNA TGTGCCATCAGTATGGGACTAGCGGGCAATATAAACAATGAGCAGTTCTTC.

A word on this clone: The same CDR3 arises from other DNA sequences in this sample as well. This rearrangement joins TRBV19 to TRBJ2-7; 8 bases line up with TRBD1. Germline-derived CDR1 and CDR2 are LNHDA and SQIVND (reference sequence). Unmatched junction bases numbered 4, after V lost 3 bases and J lost 3 bases. CDR3 length equals 14 residues. This CDR3 is CASSIGTGLYEQYF. The CDR3 nucleotides are TGTGCCAGTAGTATCGGGACAGGACTCTACGAGCAGTACTTC. The entire variable domain, with the rest obtained from reference TRBV19 and TRBJ2-7, is as follows: DGGITQSPKYLFRKEGQNVTLSCEQNLNHDAMYWYRQDPGQGLRLIYYSQIVNDFQKGDIAEGYSVSREKKESFPLTVTSAQKNPTAFYLCASSIGTGLYEQYFGPGTRLTVT.

Here the CDR3 DNA reads TGCGCCAGCAGCGAATCGGGACAGTACAACACTGAAGCTTTCTTT. Protein: CASSESGQYNTEAFF. V gene TRBV5-1 combines with J gene TRBJ1-1; 7 bases are shared with TRBD1. The CDR3 runs to 15 residues. V lost 4 bases and J lost 2; bases outside the gene matches: 8. CDR1 and CDR2 (germline): SGHRS, YFSETQ.

This clone was counted between two and nine times. This rearrangement joins TRBV30 to TRBJ1-2; 7 bases are a match to TRBD1. J was trimmed by 0 bases and V by 3 bases; bases with no gene match: 10. The CDR3 length is 16 residues. CDR1 is GTSNPN and CDR2 is SVGIG in the germline V gene (reference sequence). Written as DNA, the CDR3 is TGTGCCTGGAGCCGGGACAGCCCTGGGACTAACTATGGCTACACCTTC. Translated, it gives CAWSRDSPGTNYGYTF.

This chain connects TRBV6-5 to TRBJ1-5; 7 bases are shared with TRBD1. V trimming: 4 bases; J trimming: 7 bases; junction bases outside the gene matches: 7. The CDR3 runs to 14 residues. Germline V gives CDR1 MNHEY, CDR2 SVGAGI. The CDR3 DNA reads TGTGCCAGCAGTTCGACAGGGAAGCGACAGCCCCAGCATTTT. Amino acids: CASSSTGKRQPQHF.

This chain links TRBV5-1 with TRBJ2-3; TRBD2 matches at 8 bases. From germline, CDR1 is SGHRS and CDR2 YFSETQ. The CDR3 has 16 residues. With 0 bases clipped from V and 4 bases from J, the junction kept 7 bases outside the gene matches. CDR3 protein: CASSLGIAGSSDTQYF. The CDR3 region has the DNA TGCGCCAGCAGCTTGGGGATAGCGGGAAGCTCAGATACGCAGTATTTT.

This chain connects TRBV2 to TRBJ2-1; 7 positions match TRBD2. The germline gives CDR1 SNHLY, CDR2 FYNNEI. Trimming at V came to 1 base and at J to 4 bases, leaving 4 bases not matched to a gene. This CDR3 has 15 residues. In nucleotides, the CDR3 is TGTGCCAGCAGTGAAGGGGGAGGGGATTACAATGAGCAGTTCTTC. Translating gives CASSEGGGDYNEQFF.

This clone was detected only a few times. V gene TRBV7-9 combines with J gene TRBJ1-1; 10 bases map to TRBD1. J was trimmed by 5 bases and V by 5 bases; bases with no gene match: 20. In germline, CDR1 is SEHNR, CDR2 FQNEAQ (reference sequence). CDR3 length equals 19 residues. Here the CDR3 reads CASSPTTRRTGGLGTEAFF. The DNA of the CDR3 is TGTGCCAGCAGCCCGACCACCAGACGGACAGGGGGGTTGGGGACTGAAGCTTTCTTT.

This chain joins TRBV23-1 and TRBJ1-2, with D unclear. TRBV23-1 is an open reading frame whose function is uncertain. Deletions cut 0 bases from V and 2 bases from J, with 7 bases between. The CDR3 length is 14 residues. This chain's CDR3 is CASSQSTANYGYTF. DNA for the CDR3: TGCGCCAGCAGTCAATCTACAGCAAACTATGGCTACACCTTC.

The V call is TRBV28, the J call TRBJ2-7; TRBD2 matches at 10 bases. With 5 bases clipped from V and 4 bases from J, the junction kept 2 bases outside the gene matches. The germline V gene has CDR1 MDHEN and CDR2 SYDVKM. This CDR3 is 13 amino acids long. The CDR3 is CASSAGLAYEQYF. The CDR3 coding sequence is TGTGCCAGCAGTGCGGGACTAGCGTACGAGCAGTACTTC.

This clone was counted a single time. The rearrangement links TRBV5-1 to TRBJ1-2; unclear D gene. The CDR3 is 14 amino acids. V gave up 0 bases and J gave up 1 base, with 7 bases separating them. Germline CDR1 SGHRS, CDR2 YFSETQ. The CDR3 protein is CASSLEPGNYGYTF. The CDR3 nucleotides read TGCGCCAGCAGCTTGGAACCGGGTAACTATGGCTACACCTTC.

CDR3 nucleotide sequence: TGTGCCTGGAGTGTCCGTACAGGATCGAACACCGGGGAGCTGTTTTTT. Protein: CAWSVRTGSNTGELFF. This rearrangement joins TRBV30 to TRBJ2-2, with D possibly TRBD1 on 5 matching bases. The CDR3 length is 16 residues. Per the germline V gene, CDR1 is GTSNPN and CDR2 is SVGIG (reference sequence). V was pared by 0 bases and J by 0 bases, with 11 bases between.

The V and J genes are TRBV5-5 and TRBJ2-7; 10 nucleotides line up with TRBD2. The CDR3 runs 19 residues. CDR1 is SGHKS and CDR2 is YYEKEE in the germline V gene (reference sequence). Trimming cost V 3 bases and J 4 bases; bases outside gene matches: 19. As DNA, the CDR3 is TGTGCCAGCAGCTCCCACGCCCTAGCGGGAGCAGGTAAGGCGTACGAGCAGTACTTC. Protein: CASSSHALAGAGKAYEQYF.

This clone occurred a few times. J is TRBJ1-2 and V is TRBV4-3, with D unclear. The CDR3 is 15 amino acids. CDR1 and CDR2 from the germline V gene are LGHNA and YSLEER. V shed 0 bases and J shed 3 bases, with 11 bases lying between them. As DNA, the CDR3 is TGCGCCAGCAGCCAAGATCCGGGAAGAGACTATGGCTACACCTTC. It encodes CASSQDPGRDYGYTF.

In its sample, this clone was seen a few times. CDR3 in amino acids: CASSLGTAKNSPLHF. The DNA of the CDR3 is TGCGCCAGCAGCCTCGGGACAGCAAAAAATTCACCCCTCCACTTT. The chain links TRBV4-3 to TRBJ1-6, with TRBD1 matching 7 bases. The V gene end was trimmed by 4 bases and the J gene end by 7 bases; junction bases not matched to a gene: 7. CDR1 LGHNA and CDR2 YSLEER come from the germline V gene. The CDR3 length is 15 residues.